These T cell receptor beta chains were read from a single sample in a study of response to subunit inactivated influenza vaccine. TCRdb ran MiXCR on the RT-PCR reads and lists one entry per CDR3 protein. This sample has about 540,000 distinct CDR3 sequences, with 20% to 25% found just once. The sample was also reused in another study, on T cells expressing NK-cell markers.

The sequenced sample was CD4+ T cells sorted from PBMCs, obtained about 13 days after vaccination. The receptor source for this set is a man over 45 who received an inactivated influenza vaccine. CDR3s include the opening cysteine and the closing phenylalanine or tryptophan. The D gene is left open where the match is weak. Clone size is shown for a subset of rows, as once, few, many or a class of expanded clone.

>TRBJ2-7|.|TRBV12-3/TRBV12-4|.
TGTGCCAGCAGTACCGCCGGGACCCGCTCCGAGCAGTACTTC
CASSTAGTRSEQYF
>TRBJ2-1|few|TRBV20-1|TRBD2
TGCAGTGCTAGAGAAGGCGGGAGAATTAGTTACAATGAGCAGTTCTTC
CSAREGGRISYNEQFF
>TRBJ2-7|.|TRBV6-1|.
TGTGCCAGCAGCCCTGGCCCAGGCGGCGAGCAGTACTTC
CASSPGPGGEQYF
>TRBJ2-3|.|TRBV6-1|TRBD1
TGTGCCAGCAGCGGACAGGGGAGCACAGATACGCAGTATTTT
CASSGQGSTDTQYF
>TRBJ2-5|.|TRBV20-1|.
TGCAGTGCTAGGAGGGGAGCGTACCAAGAGACCCAGTACTTC
CSARRGAYQETQYF
>TRBJ2-4|few|TRBV4-1|.
TGCGCCAGCAGCCAAGATAGCCTAGCAAACATTCAGTACTTC
CASSQDSLANIQYF
>TRBJ2-4|few|TRBV6-1|.
TGTGCCAGCATGCGCGCGACAGGCCTTAGGGGCAAAAACATTCAGTACTTC
CASMRATGLRGKNIQYF
>TRBJ2-1|few|TRBV10-3|.
TGTGCCATCAGTGAGTCGGGACTTCTCAGTGAGCAGTTCTTC
CAISESGLLSEQFF
>TRBJ1-1|.|TRBV29-1|.
TGCAGCGGGGCATACAGGAACACTGAAGCTTTCTTT
CSGAYRNTEAFF
>TRBJ2-5|few|TRBV5-1|.
TGCGCCAGCAGCTTCGGGGTCGGCGAAGCAACCCAGTACTTC
CASSFGVGEATQYF
>TRBJ2-7|.|TRBV9|TRBD2
TGTGCCAGCAGCCCTAGAGGACTAGCGGGAGTGGGTTACGAGCAGTACTTC
CASSPRGLAGVGYEQYF
>TRBJ2-7|many|TRBV7-2|.
TGTGCCAGCAGCCTCCAATCTCAACCAAATGAGCAGTACTTC
CASSLQSQPNEQYF
>TRBJ1-2|.|TRBV11-2|.
TGTGCCAGCAGCCTAAATTCCAGGGCTGGCTATGGCTACACCTTC
CASSLNSRAGYGYTF
>TRBJ2-2|.|TRBV5-1|.
TGCGCCAGCAGCTTGGGACACGCGAACACCGGGGAGCTGTTTTTT
CASSLGHANTGELFF
>TRBJ2-2|few|TRBV4-3|.
TGCGCCAGCAGCCAAGAAACAGGGCCCAACACCGGGGAGCTGTTTTTT
CASSQETGPNTGELFF
>TRBJ2-7|.|TRBV5-1|.
TGCGCCAGCAGCTTGGAGGGTCTAGCCACCGAGCAGTACTTC
CASSLEGLATEQYF
>TRBJ1-4|.|TRBV3-1|.
TGTGCCAGCAGCCAGGGCTTCAGTGCAACTAATGAAAAACTGTTTTTT
CASSQGFSATNEKLFF
>TRBJ1-2|few|TRBV7-8|.
TGTGCCAGCAGCTTGGAAAGATGGGACGGACGTAACTATGGCTACACCTTC
CASSLERWDGRNYGYTF
>TRBJ2-5|many|TRBV7-2|TRBD2
TGTGCCAGCAGCTCATTGGGGGGGAGCACCCCTCAAGAGACCCAGTACTTC
CASSSLGGSTPQETQYF
>TRBJ2-3|.|TRBV12-3/TRBV12-4|.
TGTGCCAGCAGTTTCTCGACCAGCCTCACAGATACGCAGTATTTT
CASSFSTSLTDTQYF
>TRBJ2-2|.|TRBV3-1|.
TGTGCCAGCAGCCAAAGGCAGGGGAACACCGGGGAGCTGTTTTTT
CASSQRQGNTGELFF
>TRBJ2-7|many|TRBV29-1|TRBD1
TGCAGCGTTAAAGGGACAGGGGGTCCCTACGAGCAGTACTTC
CSVKGTGGPYEQYF
>TRBJ2-5|.|TRBV15|TRBD1
TGTGCCACCAGCAGATCACAGGGGGCTGATTGGGTGACCCAGTACTTC
CATSRSQGADWVTQYF
>TRBJ2-1|.|TRBV4-1|.
TGCGCCAGCAGCCAAGCTAGCTACTACAATGAGCAGTTCTTC
CASSQASYYNEQFF
>TRBJ1-5|.|TRBV20-1|.
TGCAGTGCTAGATGGCCCTCAAGCAATCAGCCCCAGCATTTT
CSARWPSSNQPQHF
>TRBJ2-7|many|TRBV27|TRBD1
TGTGCCAGCAGTCTTTCAGGACAGGGCGAGTACTTC
CASSLSGQGEYF
>TRBJ2-2|.|TRBV7-2|TRBD2
TGTGCCAGTACCGTAGCGGGGGGGCGCACCGGGGAGCTGTTTTTT
CASTVAGGRTGELFF
>TRBJ2-1|.|TRBV30|.
TGTGCCTGGGCGACCTCCTACAATGAGCAGTTCTTC
CAWATSYNEQFF
>TRBJ1-5|.|TRBV6-4|.
TGTGCCAGCAGCCACAGAAAGGCGTATAGCAATCAGCCCCAGCATTTT
CASSHRKAYSNQPQHF
>TRBJ2-2|few|TRBV12-3/TRBV12-4|.
TGTGCCAGCACTATTACGGGGAACGGGGAGCTGTTTTTT
CASTITGNGELFF
>TRBJ2-7|.|TRBV20-1|.
TGCAGTGCAGGGCCCCAAGGCTCCTACGAGCAGTACTTC
CSAGPQGSYEQYF
>TRBJ2-6|.|TRBV29-1|.
TGCAGCGTTGCCCTTTCTGGGGCCAACGTCCTGACTTTC
CSVALSGANVLTF
>TRBJ2-7|.|TRBV10-3|.
TGTGCCATCAGCCGCGGGACCGCGACCTACGAGCAGTACTTC
CAISRGTATYEQYF